Given below is one T cell receptor (beta chain) in context. The target of this receptor is not known. Base qualities are not recorded, but no much larger clone differs from it by a single base. Other DNA sequences within the sample encode an identical CDR3. According to the study, the label for this sample's treatment or condition signals: 19 received Ad26.COV2.S at low or high dose, single or two shots; 5 received placebo; per-sample allocation not given. Repertoires of vaccine and placebo recipients were sequenced from samples taken on day 63 after the first injection. In Cohort 1b, about two dozen adults aged 18-55 years were enrolled at a single site in Boston, USA, between 29 July and 7 August 2020. Ad26.COV2.S consisted of a replication-incompetent adenovirus type 26 vector by which a prefusion-stabilized SARS-CoV-2 spike protein from the original Wuhan strain was expressed. Per the germline V gene, MNHEY is the CDR1 and SVGAGI is the CDR2. The trim is 6 bases for V and 0 bases for J, with a gap of 6 bases between the germline ends. The CDR3, from cysteine to phenylalanine, totals 13 residues. The retained sequence is limited to the CDR3, 39 bases, with the frame set at the first base.

The data stem from a study of Ad26.COV2.S vaccination and SARS-CoV-2 variants (dated by TCRdb to about 2021). Regarding the complete study: Donors in the vaccine arm were drawn from COV1001, a phase I-IIa trial of Ad26.COV2.S in healthy adults that was multicentre, randomized, double-blind and placebo-controlled. Dosing of Ad26.COV2.S was intramuscular, at either 5x10^10 or 1x10^11 viral particles, delivered as one shot or as two shots spaced 56 days apart. Sequencing of the TCRbeta repertoire served to evaluate the specificity and breadth of SARS-CoV-2-reactive T cell receptors following Ad26.COV2.S vaccination. Participants in the trial were split at random into five groups of five each, receiving low-dose or high-dose Ad26.COV2.S once or twice, or else placebo on both occasions. The TCR-sequenced set comprised about 32 samples: 19 Ad26.COV2.S vaccine recipients, 5 placebo recipients and 8 SARS-CoV-2 convalescent individuals. Investigators did not know the trial group allocation while performing experiments and assessing outcomes.

The immunoSEQ Assay was used to sequence TCRbeta CDR3 regions. After extraction, genomic DNA underwent amplification by bias-controlled multiplex PCR, followed by high-throughput sequencing. Turning to the authors' computational methods: To quantify the absolute abundance of each unique TCRbeta CDR3 region, sequences were collapsed and filtered. T cell fraction was estimated by normalizing TCRbeta template counts to usable DNA, with usable DNA measured through amplification of reference genes found in all nucleated cells. Repertoire TCRs were annotated as SARS-CoV-2-specific by exact matching of V gene, CDR3 amino acid sequence and J gene to a known reactive TCR set. The reference SARS-CoV-2 TCR set was derived from MIRA and filtered for enrichment in COVID-19-positive ImmuneCODE repertoires, a step that removed public or cross-reactive TCRs. Based on the MIRA antigens, annotated TCRs were further analysed at the level of specific ORF or position within ORF. Breadth was defined as annotated unique rearrangements over total unique productive rearrangements; depth was the summed frequency of those rearrangements. Group comparisons of TCR breadth used two-sided Wilcoxon rank-sum tests. TCRdb took over this immuneACCESS table, retaining in-frame rearrangements with V and J assigned. Such tables are incomplete; in checked studies, under half of the missing clones stem from an unresolved V gene, and the remainder is unexplained. That table supplies the V and J calls and clone size; D and trimming were determined from the DNA. The sample table holds approximately 420,000 clones, of which about nine tenths were seen once. The ten biggest clones cover 3.5% of the sample.

Beyond this particular receptor, the publication reports: It was noted by the authors that total T cell responses may have been underestimated by the TCR breadth and depth analyses. Non-spike TCR breadth was comparable between vaccine and placebo recipients, consistent with the vaccine containing only spike. Spike-specific TCR breadth was higher in Ad26.COV2.S recipients than in placebo recipients (P = 0.0014). Substantial breadth of spike-specific CD8+ and CD4+ T cell responses was reported after vaccination. The study was not powered to compare responses between vaccine doses or regimens.

The sequencing here drew on peripheral blood, taken in a trial of Ad26.COV2.S vaccine versus placebo. This sequence was found in a person between 18 and 59 years old who received the Ad26.COV2.S COVID-19 vaccine or a placebo. The V and J segments used are TRBV6-5 and TRBJ1-5; no D gene is confidently identified. The nucleotide sequence is given as TGTGCCAGCAGAGGAGGTAGCAATCAGCCCCAGCATTTT. Its protein product is CASRGGSNQPQHF.